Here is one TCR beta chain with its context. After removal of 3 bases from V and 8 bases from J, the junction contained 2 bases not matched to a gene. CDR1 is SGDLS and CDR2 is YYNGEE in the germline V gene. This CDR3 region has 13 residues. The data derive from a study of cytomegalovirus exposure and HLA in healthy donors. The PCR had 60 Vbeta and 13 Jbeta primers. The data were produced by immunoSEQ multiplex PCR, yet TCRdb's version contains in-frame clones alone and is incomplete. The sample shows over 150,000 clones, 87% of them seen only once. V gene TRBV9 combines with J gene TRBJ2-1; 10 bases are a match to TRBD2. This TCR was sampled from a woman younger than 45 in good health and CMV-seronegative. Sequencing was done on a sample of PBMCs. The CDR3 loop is CASSASGGYEQFF. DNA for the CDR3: TGTGCCAGCAGCGCTAGCGGGGGCTATGAGCAGTTCTTC.